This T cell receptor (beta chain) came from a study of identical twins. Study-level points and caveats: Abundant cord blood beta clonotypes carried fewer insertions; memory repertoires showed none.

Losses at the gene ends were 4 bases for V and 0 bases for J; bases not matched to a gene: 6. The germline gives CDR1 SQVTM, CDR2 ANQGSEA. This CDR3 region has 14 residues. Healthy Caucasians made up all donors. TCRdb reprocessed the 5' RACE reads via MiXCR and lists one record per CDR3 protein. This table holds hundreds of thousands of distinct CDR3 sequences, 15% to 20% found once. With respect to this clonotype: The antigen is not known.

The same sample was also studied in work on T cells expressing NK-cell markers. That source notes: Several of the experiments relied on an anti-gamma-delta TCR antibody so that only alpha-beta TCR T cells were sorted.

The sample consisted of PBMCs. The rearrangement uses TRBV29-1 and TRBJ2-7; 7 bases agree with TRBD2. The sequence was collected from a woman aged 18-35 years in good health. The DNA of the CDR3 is TGCAGCGTTGTTGACGGGGGGTTCTCCTACGAGCAGTACTTC. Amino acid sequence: CSVVDGGFSYEQYF.